A selection of T cell receptor beta chains follows, all from one sample in a study of blood T cell repertoires in COVID-19. Generated by immunoSEQ multiplex PCR, the TCRdb table keeps only in-frame clones and is missing some. The profile shows approximately 87,000 clones, roughly 91% of them singletons. Sequencing used peripheral blood. The receptor set was obtained from a man between 65 and 80 years old with active or convalescent COVID-19. The CDR3 runs from the conserved cysteine through the conserved F or W. D genes are given only for firm matches. Rows give clone size only sometimes, using once, few, many, or a class for an expanded clone.

v_call	clone_size	j_call	d_call	cdr3_aa	cdr3_nt
TRBV6-5	-	TRBJ1-6	TRBD1	CASAIREGANSPLHF	TGTGCCAGCGCGATCCGGGAGGGGGCTAATTCACCCCTCCACTTT
TRBV7-9	-	TRBJ2-1	TRBD2	CASRRTSGSLNEQFF	TGTGCCAGCAGGCGGACTAGCGGGAGTCTCAATGAGCAGTTCTTC
TRBV20-1	few	TRBJ2-5	-	CSASLAEMRETQYF	TGCAGTGCTAGTTTAGCGGAGATGAGAGAGACCCAGTACTTC
TRBV7-9	-	TRBJ2-3	-	CASSLRGFVETQYF	TGTGCCAGCAGCTTAAGAGGGTTTGTGGAAACGCAGTATTTT
TRBV27	-	TRBJ1-6	-	CASSGWGDYNSPLHF	TGTGCCAGCAGCGGTTGGGGGGACTATAATTCACCCCTCCACTTT
TRBV7-9	-	TRBJ1-4	TRBD1	CASSRDRGDEKLFF	TGTGCCAGCAGCCGTGACAGGGGGGATGAAAAACTGTTTTTT
TRBV15	once	TRBJ2-7	-	CATSRQGRGAYEQYF	TGTGCCACCAGCAGACAGGGTAGGGGCGCCTACGAGCAGTACTTC
TRBV7-9	-	TRBJ2-7	TRBD2	CASSLVGLATHEQYF	TGTGCCAGCAGCTTAGTGGGACTAGCTACCCACGAGCAGTACTTC
TRBV10-1	-	TRBJ2-6	TRBD2	CASKSGLAGRFSGANVLTF	TGCGCCAGCAAATCGGGACTAGCGGGTCGATTCTCTGGGGCCAACGTCCTGACTTTC
TRBV5-1	-	TRBJ2-3	-	CASSSPTGDLWGTDTQYF	TGCGCCAGCAGCTCACCTACGGGAGACCTCTGGGGCACAGATACGCAGTATTTT
TRBV30	-	TRBJ2-3	TRBD1	CAWSVQAGGNTQYF	TGTGCCTGGAGTGTTCAGGCAGGGGGCAACACGCAGTATTTT
TRBV7-9	-	TRBJ2-1	-	CASSLSLGQSYNEQFF	TGTGCCAGCAGCCTCTCACTTGGGCAGTCCTACAATGAGCAGTTCTTC
TRBV19	-	TRBJ1-5	-	CASSIRTVHQPQHF	TGTGCCAGTAGTATCAGGACAGTCCATCAGCCCCAGCATTTT
TRBV29-1	-	TRBJ2-1	-	CSVEGQGFEQFF	TGCAGCGTTGAAGGCCAGGGGTTTGAGCAGTTCTTC
TRBV28	-	TRBJ2-3	TRBD1	CASSFRGQGTDTQYF	TGTGCCAGCAGTTTTAGGGGGCAAGGCACAGATACGCAGTATTTT
TRBV19	once	TRBJ1-1	-	CASSRAQGSFAEAFF	TGTGCCAGTAGTAGAGCGCAGGGTTCTTTCGCTGAAGCTTTCTTT
TRBV28	-	TRBJ1-1	-	CASSLGGLNTEAFF	TGTGCCAGCAGTTTGGGGGGGCTGAACACTGAAGCTTTCTTT
TRBV9	-	TRBJ1-4	-	CASSLTPGATNEKLFF	TGTGCCAGCAGCTTGACCCCGGGGGCAACTAATGAAAAACTGTTTTTT
TRBV6-2/TRBV6-3	-	TRBJ2-3	TRBD2	CASSYSPQRDTDTQYF	TGTGCCAGCAGTTACTCGCCCCAGCGGGACACAGATACGCAGTATTTT
TRBV7-2	-	TRBJ1-4	-	CASSNRVNEKLFF	TGTGCCAGCAGCAACAGGGTTAATGAAAAACTGTTTTTT
TRBV5-1	-	TRBJ1-4	TRBD1	CASSLGQGSEKLFF	TGCGCCAGCAGCTTGGGACAGGGTAGTGAAAAACTGTTTTTT
TRBV19	-	TRBJ1-5	-	CASSPQDSGNQPQHF	TGTGCCAGTAGTCCCCAGGACAGTGGCAATCAGCCCCAGCATTTT
TRBV7-3	-	TRBJ2-3	-	CASSLSGLGGTDTQYF	TGTGCCAGCAGCTTAAGTGGCCTCGGGGGCACAGATACGCAGTATTTT
TRBV6-4	-	TRBJ2-1	TRBD2	CASSDLAGGPGEQFF	TGTGCCAGCAGTGACTTGGCGGGAGGGCCGGGTGAGCAGTTCTTC
TRBV29-1	-	TRBJ2-5	-	CSTILVAAQETQYF	TGCAGCACGATCCTGGTAGCGGCCCAAGAGACCCAGTACTTC
TRBV7-2	-	TRBJ2-5	TRBD1	CASSWDRAQETQYF	TGTGCCAGCAGCTGGGACAGAGCTCAAGAGACCCAGTACTTC
TRBV28	-	TRBJ1-1	TRBD1	CASMGTDAMNTEAFF	TGTGCCAGCATGGGGACAGATGCCATGAACACTGAAGCTTTCTTT
TRBV28	-	TRBJ1-1	-	CASTLSGISRRGTEAFF	TGTGCCAGCACCCTGTCGGGGATATCCAGACGGGGGACTGAAGCTTTCTTT
TRBV19	-	TRBJ1-3	TRBD1	CASSPDRDYSGNTIYF	TGTGCCAGTAGCCCGGACAGGGACTATTCAGGAAACACCATATATTTT